A selection of T cell receptor beta chains follows, all from one sample in a study of radiotherapy plus CTLA-4 blockade in lung cancer. Libraries were prepared by immunoSEQ multiplex PCR; TCRdb keeps only in-frame clonotypes and omits some of them. The profile shows over 60,000 clones, around nine tenths of them singletons. Sequenced here: peripheral blood, sampled from a patient treated with radiotherapy plus ipilimumab. These receptors originate from a human donor with non-small cell lung cancer who had stable disease on radiotherapy plus ipilimumab. Each CDR3 is given with its conserved first and last residue. D genes are given only for firm matches. Size values are once, few and many counts, or a class for expanded clones, and some rows have none.

cdr3_nt cdr3_aa j_call v_call clone_size d_call
TGCGCCAGCAGCCAAACGGGGGCGGATACGCAGTATTTT CASSQTGADTQYF TRBJ2-3 TRBV4-1 NA NA
TGTGCCAGCAGTGTGAACAGGGGCGCGGGGACAGATACGCAGTATTTT CASSVNRGAGTDTQYF TRBJ2-3 TRBV28 NA NA
TGTGCCAGCAGTTTAAGGGCAGGGCGCTCATACAATGAGCAGTTCTTC CASSLRAGRSYNEQFF TRBJ2-1 TRBV27 once NA
TGTGCCAGCAGTTTGGCCGGATCCAACACTGAAGCTTTCTTT CASSLAGSNTEAFF TRBJ1-1 TRBV28 once NA
TGTGCCAGCAGCTTAGCTGGACAGGTCTACGAGCAGTACTTC CASSLAGQVYEQYF TRBJ2-7 TRBV11-2 NA TRBD1
TGTGCCAGCAGTGAACTCTTGCGCCCCGGAGCTGAGCAGTTCTTC CASSELLRPGAEQFF TRBJ2-1 TRBV2 NA NA
TGCGCCAGCAGCTCCCTCGGAGCGGGGGGGACCTACAATGAGCAGTTCTTC CASSSLGAGGTYNEQFF TRBJ2-1 TRBV5-1 once TRBD2
TGTGCCAGCAGCAGAGGAGGGTGGGAGAGACTGAACACTGAAGCTTTCTTT CASSRGGWERLNTEAFF TRBJ1-1 TRBV9 NA NA
TGTGCCAGCAGTTACTCGACTGGGGATGGCTACACCTTC CASSYSTGDGYTF TRBJ1-2 TRBV6-5 once NA
TGTGCCAGCAAACGTACAGGGTCGGGAAACACCATATATTTT CASKRTGSGNTIYF TRBJ1-3 TRBV7-8 NA NA
TGTGCCAGCTCAGAGACAGTAAACACTGAAGCTTTCTTT CASSETVNTEAFF TRBJ1-1 TRBV18 NA NA
TGCGCCAGCAGCTTGAGTGACAGGGGAACCTACGAGCAGTACTTC CASSLSDRGTYEQYF TRBJ2-7 TRBV5-1 NA TRBD1
TGTGCCAGCAGCTTCACAGGGGGCCAAGAGACCCAGTACTTC CASSFTGGQETQYF TRBJ2-5 TRBV7-9 NA TRBD1
TGTGCCACATCAGCAAACAGGAACACTGAAGCTTTCTTT CATSANRNTEAFF TRBJ1-1 TRBV10-3 NA NA
TGTGCCAGCAAACGACAGGGCGGAAAGCCCGGGGAGCTGTTTTTT CASKRQGGKPGELFF TRBJ2-2 TRBV11-3 NA TRBD1
TGTGCCAGCAGTCCGCGACATGCCGGGGAGCTGTTTTTT CASSPRHAGELFF TRBJ2-2 TRBV28 NA NA
TGCGCCAGCAGCCAAGGGCCGTTTAACTATGGCTACACCTTC CASSQGPFNYGYTF TRBJ1-2 TRBV4-1 NA NA
TGTGCCAGCAGCTCCTTGACAGCGACCTACGAGCAGTACTTC CASSSLTATYEQYF TRBJ2-7 TRBV7-9 NA NA